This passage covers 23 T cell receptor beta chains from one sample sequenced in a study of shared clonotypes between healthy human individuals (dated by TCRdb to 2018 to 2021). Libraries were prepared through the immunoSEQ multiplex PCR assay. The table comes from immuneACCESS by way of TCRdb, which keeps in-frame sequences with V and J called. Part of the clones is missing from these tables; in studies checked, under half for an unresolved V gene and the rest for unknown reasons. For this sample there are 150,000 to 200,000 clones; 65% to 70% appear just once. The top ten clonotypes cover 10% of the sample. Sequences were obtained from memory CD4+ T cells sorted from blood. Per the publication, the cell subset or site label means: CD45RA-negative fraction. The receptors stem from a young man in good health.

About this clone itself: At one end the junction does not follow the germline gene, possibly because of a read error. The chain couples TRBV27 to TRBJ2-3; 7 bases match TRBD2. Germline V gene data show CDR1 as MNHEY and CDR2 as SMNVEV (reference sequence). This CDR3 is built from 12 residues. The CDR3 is CASSSVGGGPWF. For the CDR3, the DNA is TGTGCCAGCAGTTCAGTAGGCGGGGGACCGTGGTTT.

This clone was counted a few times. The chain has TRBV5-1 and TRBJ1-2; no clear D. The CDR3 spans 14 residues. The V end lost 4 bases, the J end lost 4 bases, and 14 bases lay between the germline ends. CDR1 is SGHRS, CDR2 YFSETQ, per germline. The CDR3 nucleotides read TGCGCCAGCAGCGCGGCGGAGGGCGGCTATGGCTACACCTTC. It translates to CASSAAEGGYGYTF.

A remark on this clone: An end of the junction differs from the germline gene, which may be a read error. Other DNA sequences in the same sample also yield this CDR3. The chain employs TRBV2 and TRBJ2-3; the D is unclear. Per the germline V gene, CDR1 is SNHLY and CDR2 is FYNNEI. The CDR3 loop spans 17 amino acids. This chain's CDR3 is CASSEIRRVIAPDTQYF. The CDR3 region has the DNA TGTGCTAGCAGTGAAATCCGTCGAGTCATCGCCCCAGATACGCAGTATTTT.

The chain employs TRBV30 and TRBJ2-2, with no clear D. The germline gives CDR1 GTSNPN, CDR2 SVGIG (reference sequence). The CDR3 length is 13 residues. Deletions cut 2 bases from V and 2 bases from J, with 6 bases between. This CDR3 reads CAWSSYNTGELFF. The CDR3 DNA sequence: TGTGCCTGGAGTTCCTATAACACCGGGGAGCTGTTTTTT.

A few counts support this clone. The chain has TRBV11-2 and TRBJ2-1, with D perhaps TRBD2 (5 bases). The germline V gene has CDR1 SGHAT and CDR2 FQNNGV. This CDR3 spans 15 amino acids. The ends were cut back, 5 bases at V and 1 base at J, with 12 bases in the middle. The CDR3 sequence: CASSQIALSYNEQFF. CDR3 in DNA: TGTGCCAGCAGCCAAATAGCGCTATCCTACAATGAGCAGTTCTTC. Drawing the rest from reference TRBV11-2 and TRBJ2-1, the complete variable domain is EAGVAQSPRYKIIEKRQSVAFWCNPISGHATLYWYQQILGQGPKLLIQFQNNGVVDDSQLPKDRFSAERLKGVDSTLKIQPAKLEDSAVYLCASSQIALSYNEQFFGPGTRLTVL.

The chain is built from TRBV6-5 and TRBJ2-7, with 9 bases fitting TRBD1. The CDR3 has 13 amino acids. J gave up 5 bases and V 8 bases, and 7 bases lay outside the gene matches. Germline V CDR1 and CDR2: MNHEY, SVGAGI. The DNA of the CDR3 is TGTGCCAGCCACGGGACAGGGTCCAACGAGCAGTACTTC. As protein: CASHGTGSNEQYF.

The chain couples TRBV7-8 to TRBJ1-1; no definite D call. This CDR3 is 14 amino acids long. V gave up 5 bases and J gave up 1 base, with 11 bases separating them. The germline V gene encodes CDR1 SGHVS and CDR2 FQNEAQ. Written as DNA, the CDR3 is TGTGCCAGCAGCCCGGGCATGACGAACACTGAAGCTTTCTTT. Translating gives CASSPGMTNTEAFF.

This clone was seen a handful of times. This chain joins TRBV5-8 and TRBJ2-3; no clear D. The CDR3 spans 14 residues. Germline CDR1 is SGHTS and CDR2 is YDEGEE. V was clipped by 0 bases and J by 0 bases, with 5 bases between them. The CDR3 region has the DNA TGTGCCAGCAGCTTGGGACCGAGCACAGATACGCAGTATTTT. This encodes CASSLGPSTDTQYF.

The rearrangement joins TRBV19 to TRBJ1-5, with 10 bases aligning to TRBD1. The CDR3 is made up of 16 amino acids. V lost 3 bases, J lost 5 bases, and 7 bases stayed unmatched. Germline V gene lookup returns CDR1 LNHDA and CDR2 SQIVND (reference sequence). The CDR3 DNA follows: TGTGCCAGTAGTATCTATCCGGGGACAGGGGATCAGCCCCAGCATTTT. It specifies CASSIYPGTGDQPQHF.

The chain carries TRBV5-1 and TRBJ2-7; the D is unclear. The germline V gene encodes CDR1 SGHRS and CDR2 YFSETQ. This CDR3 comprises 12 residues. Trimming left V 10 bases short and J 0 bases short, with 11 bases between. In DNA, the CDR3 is TGCGCCTGGATAGACATCTCCTACGAGCAGTACTTC. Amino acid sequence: CAWIDISYEQYF.

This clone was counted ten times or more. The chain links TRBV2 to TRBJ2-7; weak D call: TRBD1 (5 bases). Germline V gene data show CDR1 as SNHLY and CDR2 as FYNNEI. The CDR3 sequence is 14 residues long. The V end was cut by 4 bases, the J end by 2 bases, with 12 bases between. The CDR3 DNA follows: TGTGCCAGCAGTGGTACAGGCGAAACCTACGAGCAGTACTTC. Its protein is CASSGTGETYEQYF.

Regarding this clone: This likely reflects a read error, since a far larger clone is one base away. This CDR3 is CANVKTEVNTEAFF. CDR3 in DNA: TGTGCCAACGTGAAGACAGAGGTGAACACTGAAGCTTTCTTT. The V call is TRBV6-1, the J call TRBJ1-1, with TRBD1 as a possible D gene (5 bases). The CDR3 contains 14 residues. Germline lookup yields CDR1 MNHNS and CDR2 SASEGT. V lost 10 bases and J lost 0, with 15 bases in between.

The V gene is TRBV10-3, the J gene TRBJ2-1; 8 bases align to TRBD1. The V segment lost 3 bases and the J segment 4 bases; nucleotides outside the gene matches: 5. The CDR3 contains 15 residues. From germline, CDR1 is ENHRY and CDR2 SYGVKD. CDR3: CAISEGQGDYNEQFF. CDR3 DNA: TGTGCCATCAGTGAAGGACAGGGAGATTACAATGAGCAGTTCTTC.

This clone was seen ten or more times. This CDR3 is CASHSAGIPYEQYF. The DNA for the CDR3 is TGTGCCAGCCATTCAGCAGGAATCCCCTACGAGCAGTACTTC. This chain links TRBV18 with TRBJ2-7; D not certain. Between the trimmed V and J ends, which lost 8 bases and 2 bases, there was a span of 16 bases. Germline assignment: CDR1 KGHSH and CDR2 LQKENI. The CDR3 has 14 amino acids.

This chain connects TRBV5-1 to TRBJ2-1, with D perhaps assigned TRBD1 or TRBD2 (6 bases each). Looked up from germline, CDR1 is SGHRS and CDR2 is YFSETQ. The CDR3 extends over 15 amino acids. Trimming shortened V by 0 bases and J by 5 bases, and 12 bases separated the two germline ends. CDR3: CASSLEGGRHNEQFF. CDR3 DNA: TGCGCCAGCAGCTTGGAGGGGGGCCGGCACAATGAGCAGTTCTTC.

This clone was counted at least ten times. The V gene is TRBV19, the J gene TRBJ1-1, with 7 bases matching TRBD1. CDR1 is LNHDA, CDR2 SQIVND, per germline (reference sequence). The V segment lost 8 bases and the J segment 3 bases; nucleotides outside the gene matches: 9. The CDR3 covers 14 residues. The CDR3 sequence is CASRTLQGYTEAFF. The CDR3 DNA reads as TGTGCCAGTCGAACCCTACAGGGGTACACTGAAGCTTTCTTT.

CDR3 region: CASSSTSGSRYNEQFF. The CDR3 DNA reads as TGTGCCAGCAGCTCTACTAGCGGGAGCAGATACAATGAGCAGTTCTTC. The chain is built from TRBV7-3 and TRBJ2-1; TRBD2 agrees at 11 bases. CDR3 length equals 16 residues. J gave up 4 bases and V 4 bases, and 6 bases lay outside the gene matches. CDR1 is SGHTA, CDR2 FQGTGA, per germline.

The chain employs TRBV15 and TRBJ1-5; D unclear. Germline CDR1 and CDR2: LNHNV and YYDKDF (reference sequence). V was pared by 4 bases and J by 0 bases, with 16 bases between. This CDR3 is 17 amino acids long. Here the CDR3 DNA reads TGTGCCACCAGCAAACAGAAATCCGCCCATAGCAATCAGCCCCAGCATTTT. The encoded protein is CATSKQKSAHSNQPQHF.

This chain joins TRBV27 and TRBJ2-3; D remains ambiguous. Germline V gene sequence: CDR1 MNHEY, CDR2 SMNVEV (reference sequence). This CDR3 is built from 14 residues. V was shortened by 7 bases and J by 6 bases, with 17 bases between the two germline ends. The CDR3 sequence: CASIRAIGGDTQYF. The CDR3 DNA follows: TGTGCCAGCATTAGGGCCATCGGTGGGGATACGCAGTATTTT.

The CDR3 DNA is TGTGCCAGCAGTGAGCAGGTCACTGAAGCTTTCTTT. Translating it yields CASSEQVTEAFF. This rearrangement joins TRBV2 to TRBJ1-1; D remains ambiguous. Germline V gene data show CDR1 as SNHLY and CDR2 as FYNNEI. With 3 bases removed from V and 4 bases from J, the gap between germline ends came to 6 bases. The CDR3 length is 12 residues.

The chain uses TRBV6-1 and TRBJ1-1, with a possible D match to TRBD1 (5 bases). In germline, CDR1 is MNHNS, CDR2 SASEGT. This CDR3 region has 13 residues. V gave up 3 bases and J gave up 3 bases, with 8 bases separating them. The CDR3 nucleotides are TGTGCCAGCAGTGAGCGCAGGGACACTGAAGCTTTCTTT. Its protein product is CASSERRDTEAFF.

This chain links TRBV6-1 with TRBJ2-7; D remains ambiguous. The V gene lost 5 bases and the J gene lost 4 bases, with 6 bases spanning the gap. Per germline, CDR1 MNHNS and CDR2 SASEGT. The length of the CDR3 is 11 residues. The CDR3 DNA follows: TGTGCCAGCAGTTATAGATACGAGCAGTACTTC. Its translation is CASSYRYEQYF.

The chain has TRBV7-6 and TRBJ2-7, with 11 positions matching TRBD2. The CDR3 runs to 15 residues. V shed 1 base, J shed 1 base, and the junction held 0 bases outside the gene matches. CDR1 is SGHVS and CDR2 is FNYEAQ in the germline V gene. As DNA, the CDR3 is TGTGCCAGCAGCTTAGTAGCGGGAGGGTCCTACGAGCAGTACTTC. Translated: CASSLVAGGSYEQYF.